A single sample gave rise to the 32 T cell receptor beta chains below, sequenced in a study of T-cell memory formation after mild COVID-19. One entry per CDR3 protein, called by TCRdb with MiXCR from the 5' RACE reads. The sample shows 390,000 or so distinct CDR3 sequences, 16% of them seen only once. The sample comprised PBMCs or a T cell subset sorted from them (not recorded which). The origin of the receptors is a man aged 18 to 30 who had mild COVID-19 (a few samples of this study predate the infection). Cell type and time point are not known.

This clonotype was seen a few times. The rearrangement links TRBV7-8 to TRBJ2-7, with D perhaps matching TRBD1 or TRBD2 (5 bases each). Germline loops: CDR1 SGHVS, CDR2 FQNEAQ. The CDR3 runs to 15 residues. V lost 7 bases and J lost 0, with 16 bases in between. The CDR3 spells CASTQRQGASYEQYF. The CDR3, as DNA: TGTGCCAGCACCCAACGGCAGGGAGCCTCCTACGAGCAGTACTTC.

This rearrangement joins TRBV3-1 to TRBJ1-2, with D tentatively TRBD1 (5 bases). V was shortened by 1 base and J by 4 bases, with 13 bases between the two germline ends. The CDR3 consists of 15 residues. Germline lookup yields CDR1 LGHDT and CDR2 YNNKEL (reference sequence). The DNA of the CDR3 is TGTGCCAGCAGCCAAGGAGCAGGGCATACCTATGGCTACACCTTC. Translation gives CASSQGAGHTYGYTF. Full variable domain (remainder filled in from reference TRBV3-1 and TRBJ1-2): DTAVSQTPKYLVTQMGNDKSIKCEQNLGHDTMYWYKQDSKKFLKIMFSYNNKELIINETVPNRFSPKSPDKAHLNLHINSLELGDSAVYFCASSQGAGHTYGYTFGSGTRLTVV.

This sequence joins TRBV12-3 or TRBV12-4 and TRBJ2-6; D may be TRBD2 (5 bases). Trimming took off 6 bases at V and 5 bases at J, with 11 bases between the two ends. The CDR3 length is 14 residues. CDR3 nucleotides: TGTGCCAGCAGCGGACTCGACAGGGCCAACGTCCTGACTTTC. Translated, it gives CASSGLDRANVLTF.

The chain's CDR3 is CASSQGDRNNEQFF. For the CDR3, the DNA is TGTGCCAGCAGCCAAGGCGATAGAAACAATGAGCAGTTCTTC. The V gene is TRBV4-2, the J gene TRBJ2-1; no clear D. This CDR3 is built from 14 residues. Germline V lookup: CDR1 LGHNA, CDR2 YNFKEQ. With 1 base removed from V and 5 bases from J, the gap between germline ends came to 9 bases.

This clonotype occurred a few times. V and J are TRBV7-6 and TRBJ2-2, with 7 bases fitting TRBD1. Unmatched junction bases numbered 5, after V lost 0 bases and J lost 1 base. The CDR3 runs to 17 residues. The germline CDR1 and CDR2 sequences are SGHVS and FNYEAQ. CDR3: CASSLAVGQVNTGELFF. The CDR3 region has the DNA TGTGCCAGCAGCTTAGCTGTCGGACAGGTGAACACCGGGGAGCTGTTTTTT.

A few counts support this clonotype. The rearrangement links TRBV18 to TRBJ1-2; 8 nucleotides agree with TRBD1. V was clipped by 6 bases and J by 7 bases; unmatched bases: 10. The CDR3 has 14 amino acids. Germline-derived CDR1 and CDR2 are KGHSH and LQKENI. CDR3 sequence (DNA): TGTGCCAGCTCTATGGGACAGGTAGTACGTGGCTACACCTTC. This encodes CASSMGQVVRGYTF.

There are a few counts of this clonotype. The chain recombines TRBV7-2 with TRBJ1-2; D perhaps matches TRBD1 (5 bases). Germline V CDR1 and CDR2: SGHTA, FQGNSA. The CDR3 totals 13 residues. Trimming removed 5 bases at V and 3 bases at J, with 10 bases between. This CDR3 reads CASSPQADYGYTF. CDR3 in DNA: TGTGCCAGCAGCCCACAGGCCGACTATGGCTACACCTTC.

This clonotype was seen more than once but under ten times. The CDR3 DNA reads TGTGCCAGCAGTCGTTCCGACGGTTCCTTTAGCAATCAGCCCCAGCATTTT. It is translated as CASSRSDGSFSNQPQHF. V usage is TRBV27 and J usage is TRBJ1-5, with no clear D. This CDR3 has 17 residues. Trimming pared 5 bases from V and 0 bases from J, leaving 17 bases between. CDR1 MNHEY and CDR2 SMNVEV come from the germline V gene (reference sequence).

This chain uses TRBV20-1 with TRBJ2-5; maybe TRBD2 (5 bases). Germline V lookup: CDR1 DFQATT, CDR2 SNEGSKA (reference sequence). The CDR3 covers 13 residues. V was pared by 5 bases and J by 5 bases, with 15 bases between. CDR3 sequence: CSAPRGRAETQYF. CDR3 coding DNA: TGCAGTGCTCCGCGCGGGCGGGCCGAGACCCAGTACTTC.

This clonotype was seen many times. The chain uses TRBV7-2 and TRBJ2-5; D perhaps matches TRBD1 (6 bases). Germline lookup yields CDR1 SGHTA and CDR2 FQGNSA. This CDR3 has 13 amino acids. The V and J ends lost 5 bases and 0 bases respectively, with 7 bases between them. The CDR3 region has the DNA TGTGCCAGCAGCCGACAGGACCAAGAGACCCAGTACTTC. This sequence encodes CASSRQDQETQYF.

This chain joins TRBV4-2 and TRBJ2-7, with 12 bases fitting TRBD1. Per the germline V gene, CDR1 is LGHNA and CDR2 is YNFKEQ. The CDR3 runs 17 residues. Trimming took 3 bases from V and 6 from J; bases not matched to a gene: 12. CDR3 amino acids: CASSHHLGGQGAGEQYF. CDR3 nucleotide sequence: TGTGCCAGCAGCCACCACCTCGGGGGACAGGGGGCAGGCGAGCAGTACTTC.

The rearrangement uses TRBV29-1 and TRBJ1-6; no clear D gene. This CDR3 region has 14 residues. The germline gives CDR1 SQVTM, CDR2 ANQGSEA. V dropped 4 bases and J dropped 6 bases, with 13 bases sitting between them. The CDR3 region has the DNA TGCAGCGTTGGAGAAGGTCGGGGTAATTCACCCCTCCACTTT. Translation: CSVGEGRGNSPLHF.

The chain combines TRBV28 with TRBJ1-2; D gene ambiguous. V lost 1 base and J lost 4, with 7 bases in between. Germline V gives CDR1 MDHEN, CDR2 SYDVKM. The CDR3 extends over 13 amino acids. The CDR3 DNA reads as TGTGCCAGCAGTTTATATGCCTCCTATGGCTACACCTTC. Protein: CASSLYASYGYTF.

The chain recombines TRBV18 with TRBJ1-1; TRBD1 is a possible D gene (6 bases). This CDR3 region has 13 residues. Germline-derived CDR1 and CDR2 are KGHSH and LQKENI. V was pared by 3 bases and J by 6 bases, with 11 bases between. CDR3 sequence: CASSPHRQAEAFF. As DNA, the CDR3 is TGTGCCAGCTCACCCCATCGACAGGCTGAAGCTTTCTTT.

In DNA, the CDR3 is TGTGCCAGCATATCGACAGGGGGTGGAGAGCAGTTCTTC. Its protein is CASISTGGGEQFF. The chain combines TRBV12-3 or TRBV12-4 with TRBJ2-1; TRBD1 agrees at 9 bases. The J segment lost 10 bases and the V segment lost 7 bases, leaving 8 bases of the junction unmatched. This CDR3 contains 13 residues.

The table lists this clonotype with many counts. V gene TRBV27 combines with J gene TRBJ2-2; no reliable D call. V was shortened by 7 bases and J by 1 base, with 4 bases between the two germline ends. The CDR3 spans 12 residues. CDR1 MNHEY and CDR2 SMNVEV come from the germline V gene (reference sequence). The CDR3 DNA sequence: TGTGCCAGCACTCAGAACACCGGGGAGCTGTTTTTT. Encoded protein: CASTQNTGELFF.

This clonotype was seen more than once but under ten times. The rearrangement uses TRBV3-1 and TRBJ1-2; D is ambiguous. CDR1 and CDR2 from the germline V gene are LGHDT and YNNKEL (reference sequence). The CDR3 consists of 13 residues. V shed 1 base and J shed 3 bases, with 6 bases lying between them. DNA for the CDR3: TGTGCCAGCAGCCAAGTAGGCTACTATGGCTACACCTTC. Translated: CASSQVGYYGYTF.

The genes are TRBV11-3 and TRBJ2-3, with D hard to call. The CDR3 extends over 13 amino acids. CDR1 is SGHNT, CDR2 YENEEA, per germline. V was pared by 1 base and J by 6 bases, with 8 bases between. The DNA for the CDR3 is TGTGCCAGCAGCTTAGGACATTTGGATACGCAGTATTTT. As protein: CASSLGHLDTQYF.

In its sample, this clonotype was seen a few times. This chain links TRBV12-3 or TRBV12-4 with TRBJ2-2; possible D gene TRBD1, 5 bases. V lost 10 bases and J 4 bases, leaving 10 bases between the germline ends. The CDR3 loop spans 12 amino acids. CDR3 DNA sequence: TGTGCCAAAGGGGATATCACCGGGGAGCTGTTTTTT. Its protein product is CAKGDITGELFF.

This clonotype was seen only a few times. V and J are TRBV2 and TRBJ2-5; 9 bases map to TRBD2. V was pared by 7 bases and J by 2 bases, with 8 bases of the junction left unmatched. The CDR3 runs 15 residues. CDR1 and CDR2 (germline): SNHLY, FYNNEI. CDR3 sequence reads: CASNPGTSSQETQYF. CDR3 coding DNA: TGTGCCAGCAATCCCGGGACTAGCAGTCAAGAGACCCAGTACTTC.

The chain couples TRBV5-5 to TRBJ1-6; a weak D match, TRBD1 (6 bases). CDR3 length: 16 amino acids. Looked up from germline, CDR1 is SGHKS and CDR2 is YYEKEE (reference sequence). The V end lost 4 bases, the J end lost 2 bases, and 13 bases lay between the germline ends. DNA of the CDR3: TGTGCCAGCAGCCGGAATGGGGGGCCCTATAATTCACCCCTCCACTTT. Protein: CASSRNGGPYNSPLHF.

The V call is TRBV19, the J call TRBJ2-5; D perhaps matches TRBD1 (5 bases). The CDR3 is 15 amino acids. V shed 2 bases and J shed 1 base, with 11 bases lying between them. Germline lookup yields CDR1 LNHDA and CDR2 SQIVND (reference sequence). CDR3 sequence: CASSIRGPAQETQYF. DNA of the CDR3: TGTGCCAGTAGTATAAGGGGCCCGGCCCAAGAGACCCAGTACTTC.

The chain has TRBV11-3 and TRBJ1-5; the D gene is possibly TRBD1 (5 bases). The CDR3 consists of 15 residues. Trimming took off 2 bases at V and 6 bases at J, with 14 bases between the two ends. In germline, CDR1 is SGHNT, CDR2 YENEEA. The CDR3 sequence is CASSLSHRRGQPQHF. For the CDR3, the DNA is TGTGCCAGCAGCTTATCCCATCGGAGGGGTCAGCCCCAGCATTTT.

The V gene is TRBV7-2, the J gene TRBJ2-6; no clear D gene. From germline, CDR1 is SGHTA and CDR2 FQGNSA. The V end lost 2 bases, the J end lost 2 bases, and 10 bases lay between the germline ends. The CDR3 contains 16 residues. Here the CDR3 reads CASSLRGSPGANVLTF. CDR3 sequence (DNA): TGTGCCAGCAGCTTAAGAGGCAGTCCTGGGGCCAACGTCCTGACTTTC.

V usage is TRBV27 and J usage is TRBJ2-1, with 7 bases that match TRBD2. The CDR3 totals 13 residues. The V gene's germline CDR1 is MNHEY and CDR2 SMNVEV (reference sequence). V trimming: 7 bases; J trimming: 10 bases; junction bases outside the gene matches: 10. The CDR3 loop reads CASILGGTKEQFF. The CDR3 nucleotides are TGTGCCAGCATCCTGGGGGGGACGAAGGAGCAGTTCTTC.

This chain uses TRBV12-3 or TRBV12-4 with TRBJ2-1; weak D call: TRBD1 (5 bases). V was shortened by 5 bases and J by 8 bases, with 19 bases between the two germline ends. The CDR3 runs 15 residues. The CDR3 coding sequence is TGTGCCAGCAGTGGATTTACAGGAGCCGGCGATGAGCAGTTCTTC. This sequence encodes CASSGFTGAGDEQFF.

The rearrangement joins TRBV29-1 to TRBJ1-3; D gene unclear. Germline-derived CDR1 and CDR2 are SQVTM and ANQGSEA. The CDR3 loop spans 12 amino acids. V shed 6 bases and J shed 4 bases, with 10 bases lying between them. CDR3 DNA: TGCAGCGTCGGCTGGAACGGAAACACCATATATTTT. This sequence encodes CSVGWNGNTIYF.

V usage is TRBV4-2 and J usage is TRBJ2-3; no clear D. V gave up 0 bases and J gave up 1 base, with 5 bases separating them. This CDR3 region has 14 residues. CDR1 is LGHNA and CDR2 is YNFKEQ in the germline V gene. CDR3 DNA: TGTGCCAGCAGCCAAGATTCCCGCACAGATACGCAGTATTTT. This encodes CASSQDSRTDTQYF.

This clonotype was seen only a few times. The rearrangement uses TRBV28 and TRBJ1-5; TRBD1 matches 8 bases. The CDR3 sequence is 15 residues long. V lost 4 bases and J lost 2; bases outside the gene matches: 4. Germline V lookup: CDR1 MDHEN, CDR2 SYDVKM. Here the CDR3 reads CASSSGGAGNQPQHF. The CDR3 DNA is TGTGCCAGCAGTTCAGGGGGCGCGGGCAATCAGCCCCAGCATTTT. Variable domain in full (rest from reference TRBV28 and TRBJ1-5): DVKVTQSSRYLVKRTGEKVFLECVQDMDHENMFWYRQDPGLGLRLIYFSYDVKMKEKGDIPEGYSVSREKKERFSLILESASTNQTSMYLCASSSGGAGNQPQHFGDGTRLSIL.

The count of this clonotype is one. The chain couples TRBV5-1 to TRBJ2-3, with 10 positions matching TRBD2. Trimming removed 3 bases from V and 5 bases from J; junction bases left unmatched: 12. Germline CDR1 is SGHRS and CDR2 is YFSETQ. This CDR3 contains 17 residues. The CDR3 DNA reads as TGCGCCAGCAGCTCCGGAAACCTAGCGGGGGTCGGAGATACGCAGTATTTT. Translated, it gives CASSSGNLAGVGDTQYF.

Ten or more counts support this clonotype. The CDR3 here is CASSPTGTAYGYTF. The DNA for the CDR3 is TGTGCCAGCTCACCGACCGGGACGGCTTATGGCTACACCTTC. The chain is built from TRBV18 and TRBJ1-2, with D perhaps matching TRBD1 (5 bases). Trimming took 3 bases from V and 5 from J, leaving 13 bases between them. The CDR3 totals 14 residues. Germline CDR1 is KGHSH and CDR2 is LQKENI. The whole variable domain, filled in from reference TRBV18 and TRBJ1-2, reads NAGVMQNPRHLVRRRGQEARLRCSPMKGHSHVYWYRQLPEEGLKFMVYLQKENIIDESGMPKERFSAEFPKEGPSILRIQQVVRGDSAAYFCASSPTGTAYGYTFGSGTRLTVV.

This clonotype showed up just a few times. The CDR3 region has the DNA TGTGCCAGCAAGAGAATCGGGACTAGCGGCCAAGAGACCCAGTACTTC. Its translation is CASKRIGTSGQETQYF. The gene calls are TRBV6-5 and TRBJ2-5, with 11 nucleotides matching TRBD2. The J segment lost 1 base and the V segment lost 7 bases, leaving 8 bases of the junction unmatched. The CDR3 extends over 16 amino acids. Germline V gives CDR1 MNHEY, CDR2 SVGAGI.